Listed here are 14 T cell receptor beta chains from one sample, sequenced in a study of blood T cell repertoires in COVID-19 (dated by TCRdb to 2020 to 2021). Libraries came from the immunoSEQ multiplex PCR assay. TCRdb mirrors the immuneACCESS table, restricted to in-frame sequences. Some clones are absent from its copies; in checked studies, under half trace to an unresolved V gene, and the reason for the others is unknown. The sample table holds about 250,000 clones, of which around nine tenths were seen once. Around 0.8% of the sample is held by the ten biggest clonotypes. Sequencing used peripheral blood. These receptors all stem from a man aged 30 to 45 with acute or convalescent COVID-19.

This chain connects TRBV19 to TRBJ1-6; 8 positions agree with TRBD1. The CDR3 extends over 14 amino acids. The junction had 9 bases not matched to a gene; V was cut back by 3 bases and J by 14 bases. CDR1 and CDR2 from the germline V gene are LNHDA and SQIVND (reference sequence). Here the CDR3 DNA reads TGTGCCAGTAGTATCGAGACAGGGGCCCGGACCCTCCACTTT. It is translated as CASSIETGARTLHF.

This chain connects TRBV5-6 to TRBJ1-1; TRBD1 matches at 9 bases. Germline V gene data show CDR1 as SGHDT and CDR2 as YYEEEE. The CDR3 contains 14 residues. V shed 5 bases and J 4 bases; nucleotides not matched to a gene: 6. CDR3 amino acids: CASSSTGGRTEAFF. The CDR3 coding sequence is TGTGCCAGCAGTAGTACAGGGGGCCGCACTGAAGCTTTCTTT.

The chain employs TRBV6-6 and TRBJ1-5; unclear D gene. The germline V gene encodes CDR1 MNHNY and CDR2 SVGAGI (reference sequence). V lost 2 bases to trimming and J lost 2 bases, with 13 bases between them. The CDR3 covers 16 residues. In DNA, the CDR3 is TGTGCCAGCAGTTACCCTGGAGCCCGGGGCAATCAGCCCCAGCATTTT. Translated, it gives CASSYPGARGNQPQHF.

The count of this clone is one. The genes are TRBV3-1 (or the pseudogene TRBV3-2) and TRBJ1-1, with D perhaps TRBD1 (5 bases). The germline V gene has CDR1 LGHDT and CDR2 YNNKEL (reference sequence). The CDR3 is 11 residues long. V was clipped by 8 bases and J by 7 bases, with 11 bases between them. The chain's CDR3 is CASSRGFEAFF. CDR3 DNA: TGTGCCAGCTCCCGGGGGTTTGAAGCTTTCTTT.

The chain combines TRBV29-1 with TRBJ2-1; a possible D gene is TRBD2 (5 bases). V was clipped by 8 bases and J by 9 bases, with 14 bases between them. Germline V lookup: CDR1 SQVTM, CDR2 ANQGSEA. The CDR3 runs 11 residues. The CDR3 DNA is TGCAGCATCCTAGGAGGCATTGAGCAGTTCTTC. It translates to CSILGGIEQFF.

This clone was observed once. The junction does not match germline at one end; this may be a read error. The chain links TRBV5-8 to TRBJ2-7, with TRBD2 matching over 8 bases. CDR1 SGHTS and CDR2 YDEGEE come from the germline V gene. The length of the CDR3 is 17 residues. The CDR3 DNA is TGTGCCAGCAGCTTGCCCCTGGGTAGCGGGATTTTCTACGGGCAGTACTTC. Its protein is CASSLPLGSGIFYGQYF.

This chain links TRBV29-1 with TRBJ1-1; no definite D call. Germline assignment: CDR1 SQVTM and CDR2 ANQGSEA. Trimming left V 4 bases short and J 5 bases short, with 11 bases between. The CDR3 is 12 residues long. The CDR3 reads CSVGPGRTEAFF. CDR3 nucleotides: TGCAGCGTTGGGCCAGGTAGAACTGAAGCTTTCTTT. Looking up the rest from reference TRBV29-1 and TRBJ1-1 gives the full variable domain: SAVISQKPSRDICQRGTSLTIQCQVDSQVTMMFWYRQQPGQSLTLIATANQGSEATYESGFVIDKFPISRPNLTFSTLTVSNMSPEDSSIYLCSVGPGRTEAFFGQGTRLTVV.

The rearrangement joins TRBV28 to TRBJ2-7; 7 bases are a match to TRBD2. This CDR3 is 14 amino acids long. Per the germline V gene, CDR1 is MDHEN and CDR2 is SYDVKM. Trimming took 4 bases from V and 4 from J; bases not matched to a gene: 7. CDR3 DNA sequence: TGTGCCAGCAGTTGGACTAGGGTGCGGTACGAGCAGTACTTC. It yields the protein CASSWTRVRYEQYF.

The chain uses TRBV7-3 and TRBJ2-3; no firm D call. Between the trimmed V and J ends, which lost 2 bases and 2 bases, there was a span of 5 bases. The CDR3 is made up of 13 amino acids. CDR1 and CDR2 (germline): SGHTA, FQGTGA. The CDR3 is CASSLATTDTQYF. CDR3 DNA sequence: TGTGCCAGCAGCTTAGCTACCACAGATACGCAGTATTTT.

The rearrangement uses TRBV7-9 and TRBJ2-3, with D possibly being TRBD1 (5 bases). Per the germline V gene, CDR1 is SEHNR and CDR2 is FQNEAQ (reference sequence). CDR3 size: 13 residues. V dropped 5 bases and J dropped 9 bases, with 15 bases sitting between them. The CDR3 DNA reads TGTGCCAGCAGCACCAGGGTACCAGGGACGCAGTATTTT. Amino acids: CASSTRVPGTQYF.

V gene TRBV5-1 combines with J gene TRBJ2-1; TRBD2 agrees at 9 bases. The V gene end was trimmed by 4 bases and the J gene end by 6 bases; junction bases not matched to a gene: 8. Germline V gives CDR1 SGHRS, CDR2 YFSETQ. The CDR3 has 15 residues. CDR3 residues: CASSPPLAGSNEQFF. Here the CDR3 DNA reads TGCGCCAGCAGCCCACCGCTAGCGGGAAGCAATGAGCAGTTCTTC. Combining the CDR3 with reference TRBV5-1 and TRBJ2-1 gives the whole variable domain KAGVTQTPRYLIKTRGQQVTLSCSPISGHRSVSWYQQTPGQGLQFLFEYFSETQRNKGNFPGRFSGRQFSNSRSEMNVSTLELGDSALYLCASSPPLAGSNEQFFGPGTRLTVL.

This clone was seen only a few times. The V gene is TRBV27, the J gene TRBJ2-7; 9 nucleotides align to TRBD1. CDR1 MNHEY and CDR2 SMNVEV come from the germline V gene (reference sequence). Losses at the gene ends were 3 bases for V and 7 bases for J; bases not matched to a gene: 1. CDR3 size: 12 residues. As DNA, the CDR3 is TGTGCCAGCAGTTTCGGGACAGGGGAGCAGTACTTC. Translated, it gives CASSFGTGEQYF.

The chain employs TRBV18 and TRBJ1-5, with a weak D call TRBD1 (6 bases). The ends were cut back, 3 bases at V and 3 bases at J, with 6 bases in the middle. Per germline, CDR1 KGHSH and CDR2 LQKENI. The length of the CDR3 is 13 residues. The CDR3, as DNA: TGTGCCAGCTCACCGGGGGCCAATCAGCCCCAGCATTTT. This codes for CASSPGANQPQHF.

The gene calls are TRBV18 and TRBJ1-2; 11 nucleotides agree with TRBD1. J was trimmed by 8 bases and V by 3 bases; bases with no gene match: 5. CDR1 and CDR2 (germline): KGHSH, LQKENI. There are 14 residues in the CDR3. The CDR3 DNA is TGTGCCAGCTCACCGGGACAGGGGGTAGAAGGCTACACCTTC. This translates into CASSPGQGVEGYTF.